These 8 T cell receptor beta chains came from one sample sequenced in a study of cytomegalovirus exposure and HLA in healthy donors. In the PCR, 60 Vbeta and 13 Jbeta primers were used. Some clones are missing from TCRdb's copy, which holds only in-frame ones; the method was immunoSEQ multiplex PCR. The data show 150,000 to 200,000 clones, roughly four fifths seen once. Specimen: PBMCs. These receptors all come from a boy aged 2-15 years in good health and CMV-seronegative.

This clone showed up just a few times. The CDR3, as DNA: TGTGCCAGTAGATCGTCCGGGACTAGCACCTACAATGAGCAGTTCTTC. Its protein product is CASRSSGTSTYNEQFF. This sequence joins TRBV19 and TRBJ2-1; 9 bases agree with TRBD2. This CDR3 region has 16 residues. Germline V CDR1 and CDR2: LNHDA, SQIVND (reference sequence). With 6 bases clipped from V and 2 bases from J, the junction kept 8 bases outside the gene matches.

V and J are TRBV12-5 and TRBJ2-5; 12 positions agree with TRBD2. V lost 2 bases, J lost 0 bases, and 4 bases stayed unmatched. This CDR3 is built from 17 residues. Germline CDR1 LGHNT, CDR2 FRNRAP. CDR3 DNA sequence: TGTGCTAGTGGTTTGCTAACTAGCGGGGGGCACCAAGAGACCCAGTACTTC. Protein: CASGLLTSGGHQETQYF.

The genes are TRBV19 and TRBJ2-5; 8 bases match TRBD2. Germline assignment: CDR1 LNHDA and CDR2 SQIVND (reference sequence). The CDR3 is 11 residues long. The CDR3 spells CASGEWETQYF. The DNA for the CDR3 is TGTGCTAGCGGGGAGTGGGAGACCCAGTACTTC.

V gene TRBV6-1 combines with J gene TRBJ1-2, with D possibly being TRBD1 (5 bases). Germline values: CDR1 MNHNS, CDR2 SASEGT. The V and J ends lost 2 bases and 6 bases respectively, with 16 bases between them. This CDR3 has 15 amino acids. The CDR3 spells CASSESWQGFHGYTF. The CDR3 nucleotides are TGTGCCAGCAGTGAAAGTTGGCAGGGCTTTCATGGCTACACCTTC.

J is TRBJ1-3 and V is TRBV19; 8 bases match TRBD1. This CDR3 has 17 residues. The germline V gene has CDR1 LNHDA and CDR2 SQIVND (reference sequence). V lost 9 bases and J lost 4; bases outside the gene matches: 17. CDR3 nucleotides: TGTGCCAGCCAGTATGGGAGAGGACAGGGCCGAGGAAACACCATATATTTT. Protein: CASQYGRGQGRGNTIYF. Together with reference TRBV19 and TRBJ1-3, the CDR3 gives the full variable domain: DGGITQSPKYLFRKEGQNVTLSCEQNLNHDAMYWYRQDPGQGLRLIYYSQIVNDFQKGDIAEGYSVSREKKESFPLTVTSAQKNPTAFYLCASQYGRGQGRGNTIYFGEGSWLTVV.

CDR3 in DNA: TGTGCCAGCAGCTTAGACTATGAGCAGTTCTTC. Amino acid sequence: CASSLDYEQFF. The rearrangement joins TRBV7-9 to TRBJ2-1; no reliable D call. Trimming cost V 1 base and J 8 bases, with 3 bases left between them. The CDR3 is made up of 11 amino acids. Germline-derived CDR1 and CDR2 are SEHNR and FQNEAQ (reference sequence).

The chain uses TRBV18 and TRBJ1-3; no clear D gene. Per germline, CDR1 KGHSH and CDR2 LQKENI. The ends were cut back, 3 bases at V and 0 bases at J, with 15 bases in the middle. The CDR3 has 17 amino acids. CDR3 region: CASSPPNILFSGNTIYF. The CDR3 coding sequence is TGTGCCAGCTCACCTCCGAACATTTTATTCTCTGGAAACACCATATATTTT.

The chain recombines TRBV2 with TRBJ2-5; D might be TRBD2 (5 bases). The V end was cut by 7 bases, the J end by 1 base, with 13 bases between. CDR3 size: 14 residues. The V gene's germline CDR1 is SNHLY and CDR2 FYNNEI. CDR3 bases: TGTGCCAGCAAGCCTAGCACACGCCAAGAGACCCAGTACTTC. Its protein product is CASKPSTRQETQYF. The full variable domain, rest sourced from reference TRBV2 and TRBJ2-5, is EPEVTQTPSHQVTQMGQEVILRCVPISNHLYFYWYRQILGQKVEFLVSFYNNEISEKSEIFDDQFSVERPDGSNFTLKIRSTKLEDSAMYFCASKPSTRQETQYFGPGTRLLVL.